A single sample is the source of the 5 T cell receptor beta chains below, sequenced in a study of human T cells and chemical hapten exposure (dated by TCRdb to about 2021). The method behind the library was RACE. Sequenced using a NextSeq 500. Through fastp at Q25 and MiXCR, TCRdb rebuilt clones from the public reads, retaining in-frame beta chains. Each CDR3 protein appears once, grouped with its most common genes and DNA. The sample data list about 84,000 distinct CDR3 sequences, and roughly a tenth of these were observed just once. The ten largest clones add up to approximately 3.5% of the sample. Per the publication, the time point label means: patch test 3, about 24 weeks after DPC sensitization. What this sample's treatment or condition label stands for: therapeutic diphenylcyclopropenone sensitization with weekly scalp DPC. Material: whole blood, obtained in connection with sensitization to the hapten diphenylcyclopropenone (DPC). All receptors come from a woman aged 50 to 60 with alopecia areata. Some clones in this sample may be carry-over from other donors' samples.

This clonotype has a handful of counts. The rearrangement joins TRBV9 to TRBJ2-1; D call uncertain. CDR3 length: 15 amino acids. V lost 0 bases to trimming and J lost 4 bases, with 11 bases between them. Germline V CDR1 and CDR2: SGDLS, YYNGEE. The CDR3 region has the DNA TGTGCCAGCAGCGTAGCTCCGGGCTCTTACAATGAGCAGTTCTTC. As protein: CASSVAPGSYNEQFF.

This clonotype came up many times. V is TRBV19 and J is TRBJ2-2, with D unresolved. The CDR3 consists of 14 residues. From germline, CDR1 is LNHDA and CDR2 SQIVND (reference sequence). V lost 7 bases and J 0 bases, leaving 9 bases between the germline ends. The CDR3 loop is CASTTVPNTGELFF. In nucleotides, the CDR3 is TGTGCCAGTACGACGGTCCCGAACACCGGGGAGCTGTTTTTT.

This clonotype was observed at least ten times. V is TRBV20-1 and J is TRBJ2-3; the D is unclear. The V end was cut by 0 bases, the J end by 0 bases, with 10 bases between. Germline V gives CDR1 DFQATT, CDR2 SNEGSKA (reference sequence). The CDR3 extends over 15 amino acids. In DNA form, the CDR3 reads TGCAGTGCTAGAGATTGGCCTCCCAGCACAGATACGCAGTATTTT. Translating it yields CSARDWPPSTDTQYF.

This clonotype was seen repeatedly, ten times or more. The chain employs TRBV10-3 and TRBJ2-7; no reliable D call. Germline CDR1 and CDR2: ENHRY and SYGVKD. Deletions cut 4 bases from V and 5 bases from J, with 15 bases between. The CDR3 has 14 amino acids. The CDR3 is CAISGKSRWDEQYF. In DNA form, the CDR3 reads TGTGCCATCAGTGGGAAGAGTCGCTGGGACGAGCAGTACTTC.

Many counts were recorded for this clonotype. The chain links TRBV10-2 to TRBJ2-2; D remains unclear. Trimming took off 4 bases at V and 7 bases at J, with 13 bases between the two ends. This CDR3 comprises 14 residues. CDR1 and CDR2 (germline): WSHSY, SAAADI. The CDR3 sequence: CASSGHPEIGELFF. The CDR3 DNA reads as TGCGCCAGCAGTGGGCACCCCGAGATCGGGGAGCTGTTTTTT.